The text below deals with one T cell receptor (beta chain). This clone's antigen is unknown. Base qualities are not at hand, and no much larger clone is one base apart. Library prep was done by PCR. Sequenced on an Illumina HiSeq 2500. Molecular barcoding was employed in the preparation of TCR libraries, with unique molecular identifiers being used to normalize TCRbeta repertoire quantification. The public sequencing data were trimmed at Q25 with fastp and processed into clonotypes with MiXCR by TCRdb, which kept only in-frame beta chains. Records with the same CDR3 protein are collapsed into one entry carrying the most frequent genes and DNA. The sample records 800,000 to 1,000,000 distinct CDR3 sequences, about 30% of which are singletons. The ten largest clones represent about 28% of the sample. This specimen comes from a study of T-cell reconstitution after alpha-beta-depleted transplantation in children (dated by TCRdb to the mid-2010s). With regard to the full study: The study quantitatively tracked T-cell immune reconstitution after TCRalphabeta/CD19-depleted allogeneic hematopoietic cell transplantation in children using TCR repertoire profiling. The full study reports these points: Over subsequent months, a decline in hyperexpanded clone frequencies was noted, and after one year, T-cell counts and TCRbeta diversity were mostly ascribed to newly produced T cells. The high TCRbeta diversity at day 60 in some patients was ascribed to recipient T cells and intrathymic progenitors that had survived conditioning. The apparently early alphabetaT-cell count recovery about two months after transplant was reportedly dependent on only several hundred rapidly expanded clones derived from non-depleted graft cells.

CDR1 SGHVS and CDR2 FQNEAQ were looked up in the germline V gene. The V end loses 4 bases and the J end loses 4 bases, and a stretch of 11 bases separates them. The CDR3 holds 13 amino acids from the cysteine to the phenylalanine. The CDR3 DNA has 39 bases and is translated from base 1. What this sample's treatment or condition label stands for: allogeneic hematopoietic cell transplantation with graft depleted of TCRalphabeta T cells and CD19 B cells. The children who served as transplant recipients had been given grafts of TCRalphabeta/CD19-depleted allogeneic hematopoietic cells. The TCR comes from a boy under three years old who had a stem cell transplant for SCID, so the T cells may come from the graft donor. The chain uses TRBV7-8 and TRBJ2-7; no confident D gene assignment can be made. The source material was PBMCs, mostly from graft donor cells, sampled 360 days after TCRalphabeta/CD19-depleted stem cell transplant. The CDR3 is CASSSRVNYEQYF. The DNA is TGTGCCAGCAGCTCCCGCGTCAATTACGAGCAGTACTTC.